The clone carrying this TCR beta chain was counted only a few times. Its cognate antigen is unknown. Each TCR beta library was made by quantitative 5'-RACE that incorporated molecular barcodes. TCRdb processed the 5' RACE reads anew with MiXCR; each CDR3 protein has one entry. Among around 330,000 distinct CDR3 sequences listed, 9.5% to 13% were seen once. Germline CDR1 is ENHRY and CDR2 is SYGVKD. V was pared by 0 bases and J by 0 bases, with 6 bases of the junction left unmatched. The CDR3 totals 17 residues. This sample stems from a study of CD8 T cells in ankylosing spondylitis. Overall study findings and caveats: Made up of eight highly homologous variants, a TCR beta motif appeared characteristic of ankylosing spondylitis blood. In reactive arthritis synovial fluid and blood, some motif variants had been reported before. The clones that were linked to disease were reported to be significantly enriched in matched synovial fluid samples from ankylosing spondylitis patients.

Sequencing used blood, either unsorted or a sorted T cell fraction (not recorded which). V is TRBV10-3 and J is TRBJ2-7; 9 positions match TRBD1. The clonotype was recovered from a female donor with ankylosing spondylitis or in good health (not recorded which). The CDR3 DNA follows: TGTGCCATCAGTGAGTCGATGGGACAGGGCTCCTCCTACGAGCAGTACTTC. Encoded protein: CAISESMGQGSSYEQYF.